The 10 T cell receptor beta chains below all came from one sample that was sequenced in a study of blood T cell repertoires in COVID-19. Here immunoSEQ multiplex PCR was the method, and the copy in TCRdb shows in-frame clones only, minus some. Among approximately 270,000 clones listed, approximately 85% were seen once. The sample was PBMCs or T cells enriched from blood (not recorded which). The receptor source for this set is a woman between 25 and 40 years old who had recovered from COVID-19.

The chain recombines TRBV10-3 with TRBJ2-7; 9 bases match TRBD2. V lost 0 bases, J lost 4 bases, and 4 bases stayed unmatched. CDR1 and CDR2 from the germline V gene are ENHRY and SYGVKD. There are 15 residues in the CDR3. The DNA for the CDR3 is TGTGCCATCAGTGAGTCAGTCGCGGGAGGGTACGAGCAGTACTTC. Residues: CAISESVAGGYEQYF.

The V gene is TRBV28, the J gene TRBJ2-3; TRBD2 matches at 11 bases. Germline CDR1 is MDHEN and CDR2 is SYDVKM. Losses at the gene ends were 7 bases for V and 2 bases for J; bases not matched to a gene: 14. This CDR3 contains 18 residues. The CDR3 region has the DNA TGTGCCAGCACCTACCTAGTGCCTAGCGGGGGGAACACAGATACGCAGTATTTT. This codes for CASTYLVPSGGNTDTQYF.

V gene TRBV28 combines with J gene TRBJ1-2; 9 positions match TRBD1. Germline CDR1 reads MDHEN; CDR2 reads SYDVKM. With 2 bases clipped from V and 7 bases from J, the junction kept 5 bases outside the gene matches. CDR3 length equals 14 residues. The CDR3 protein is CASSLDRGWTGYTF. CDR3 sequence (DNA): TGTGCCAGCAGTTTAGACAGGGGGTGGACTGGCTACACCTTC.

The chain uses TRBV7-2 and TRBJ1-6, with TRBD1 matching 7 bases. The CDR3 loop spans 15 amino acids. The germline V gene encodes CDR1 SGHTA and CDR2 FQGNSA. The V and J ends lost 5 bases and 7 bases, in that order; junction bases with no gene match: 8. The CDR3 protein is CASSPLGQRNSPLHF. The CDR3 coding sequence is TGTGCCAGCAGCCCCCTGGGACAGAGAAATTCACCCCTCCACTTT.

This chain connects TRBV7-3 to TRBJ2-1; the match to TRBD2 covers 12 bases. This CDR3 comprises 17 residues. The germline V gene encodes CDR1 SGHTA and CDR2 FQGTGA. J was trimmed by 0 bases and V by 5 bases; bases with no gene match: 5. CDR3 region: CASSPLTSGSSYNEQFF. For the CDR3, the DNA is TGTGCCAGCAGCCCCCTGACTAGCGGGAGCTCCTACAATGAGCAGTTCTTC.

The CDR3: CASSSTGGWNSPLHF. For the CDR3, the DNA is TGTGCCAGCAGTTCTACAGGGGGCTGGAATTCACCCCTCCACTTT. The chain carries TRBV27 and TRBJ1-6; TRBD1 matches 9 bases. J lost 7 bases, V lost 4 bases, and 5 bases had no gene match. Per germline, CDR1 MNHEY and CDR2 SMNVEV (reference sequence). This CDR3 is built from 15 residues.

The CDR3 loop is CATQVPSGGNTGELFF. The CDR3, as DNA: TGTGCCACCCAGGTGCCTAGCGGGGGTAACACCGGGGAGCTGTTTTTT. The chain employs TRBV19 and TRBJ2-2; 10 bases line up with TRBD2. The junction had 10 bases not matched to a gene; V was cut back by 10 bases and J by 2 bases. The CDR3 runs 16 residues. Germline V gene sequence: CDR1 LNHDA, CDR2 SQIVND (reference sequence).

The chain recombines TRBV24-1 with TRBJ2-2; 13 bases fit TRBD2. The CDR3 runs 18 residues. CDR1 is KGHDR, CDR2 SFDVKD, per germline. V was pared by 4 bases and J by 2 bases, with 6 bases of the junction left unmatched. The CDR3 DNA is TGTGCCACCAGTGACCCGACTAGCGGGGGGTTCAACACCGGGGAGCTGTTTTTT. As protein: CATSDPTSGGFNTGELFF.

This clone was seen only once. Here the CDR3 DNA reads TGTGCCAGCGGTGGAGGCACACAGTCTGGAAACACCATATATTTT. It specifies CASGGGTQSGNTIYF. The V gene is TRBV18, the J gene TRBJ1-3, with D hard to call. The CDR3 runs 15 residues. The ends were cut back, 8 bases at V and 1 base at J, with 15 bases in the middle. Per germline, CDR1 KGHSH and CDR2 LQKENI.

The chain combines TRBV18 with TRBJ1-2, with D perhaps matching TRBD1 (5 bases). V dropped 6 bases and J dropped 6 bases, with 17 bases sitting between them. This CDR3 region has 14 residues. Germline lookup yields CDR1 KGHSH and CDR2 LQKENI. CDR3 nucleotides: TGTGCCAGCTCGCAGGTAACAGGATCCGATGGCTACACCTTC. Translation: CASSQVTGSDGYTF.